One TCR beta chain is described in this entry. This specimen comes from a study of blood T cell repertoires in COVID-19. Authors' processing steps: Estimates of nucleated cell counts were drawn from the amplification of reference gene primers. Using immunoSEQ multiplex PCR, the repertoire was profiled, and TCRdb retains in-frame clones only, with some absent. That table furnishes V, J and clone size, whereas the DNA furnished D and trimming. The sample has 300,000 to 350,000 clones; 75% to 90% are singletons. The germline V gene encodes CDR1 SGHAT and CDR2 FQNNGV. The CDR3 runs 15 residues. V shed 3 bases and J shed 7 bases, with 19 bases lying between them. Participants' own reports of clinical history determined their cohort assignment.

Sample: PBMCs or T cells enriched from blood (not recorded which). This rearrangement joins TRBV11-2 to TRBJ2-7, with D perhaps matching TRBD2 (5 bases). The clonotype was recovered from a man under 40 who had recovered from COVID-19. The CDR3 nucleotides are TGTGCCAGCAGCTTTTCTGGAGAATTTGCGGGTGAGCAGTACTTC. It codes for CASSFSGEFAGEQYF.